These 20 T cell receptor beta chains were sequenced from one sample in a study of blood T cell repertoires in COVID-19. The method was immunoSEQ multiplex PCR; TCRdb's version includes in-frame clones alone and lacks a portion of them. Among tens of thousands of clones listed, 80% to 90% were seen once. Source material: peripheral blood. The receptor source for this set is a human donor in a cohort sampled during active COVID-19.

This chain uses TRBV27 with TRBJ1-1; 7 bases align to TRBD1. V lost 5 bases and J lost 5; bases outside the gene matches: 11. Germline-derived CDR1 and CDR2 are MNHEY and SMNVEV (reference sequence). The CDR3 spans 15 residues. The CDR3 DNA reads as TGTGCCAGCAGTAAGACCGACAGGGCCGGGACTGAAGCTTTCTTT. Translating it yields CASSKTDRAGTEAFF.

The CDR3 spells CASSLQETYEQYF. The CDR3 DNA is TGCGCCAGCAGCCTCCAGGAAACCTACGAGCAGTACTTC. This chain connects TRBV4-1 to TRBJ2-7; D remains unclear. The length of the CDR3 is 13 residues. V gave up 4 bases and J gave up 2 bases, with 9 bases separating them. Germline CDR1 and CDR2: MGHRA and YSYEKL.

The chain couples TRBV7-2 to TRBJ1-4, with D uncertain. Germline V gene sequence: CDR1 SGHTA, CDR2 FQGNSA. Between the trimmed V and J ends, which lost 0 bases and 7 bases, there was a span of 6 bases. The CDR3 spans 13 residues. The CDR3 region is CASSLALSEKLFF. CDR3 sequence (DNA): TGTGCCAGCAGCTTAGCGCTGAGTGAAAAACTGTTTTTT.

V gene TRBV4-3 combines with J gene TRBJ1-1, with TRBD1 as a possible D gene (5 bases). V lost 0 bases and J 6 bases, leaving 17 bases between the germline ends. Germline loops: CDR1 LGHNA, CDR2 YSLEER. The CDR3 is made up of 16 amino acids. This CDR3 is CASSQDRLGVGSEAFF. Here the CDR3 DNA reads TGCGCCAGCAGCCAAGATCGTCTAGGGGTTGGATCTGAAGCTTTCTTT.

This clone has only one observation. V and J are TRBV7-9 and TRBJ2-3; perhaps TRBD2 as D (6 bases). Trimming took 1 base from V and 3 from J, leaving 11 bases between them. The CDR3 extends over 15 amino acids. Germline CDR1 and CDR2: SEHNR and FQNEAQ (reference sequence). CDR3 protein: CASSLGPGETDTQYF. In DNA form, the CDR3 reads TGTGCCAGCAGCTTAGGCCCGGGGGAAACAGATACGCAGTATTTT.

The chain combines TRBV6-5 with TRBJ2-7; 10 bases agree with TRBD2. V lost 6 bases to trimming and J lost 4 bases; unmatched junction nucleotides: 9. Germline assignment: CDR1 MNHEY and CDR2 SVGAGI. This CDR3 has 15 amino acids. DNA of the CDR3: TGTGCCAGCAGGGTCTATACTAGCGGGGCATACGAGCAGTACTTC. Its translation is CASRVYTSGAYEQYF.

The chain couples TRBV28 to TRBJ1-1; 9 nucleotides agree with TRBD1. CDR1 MDHEN and CDR2 SYDVKM come from the germline V gene. J lost 6 bases, V lost 6 bases, and 5 bases had no gene match. The CDR3 is 13 amino acids. CDR3 amino acids: CASRLQGASEAFF. The CDR3 DNA reads TGTGCCAGCAGGTTACAGGGGGCCTCTGAAGCTTTCTTT. Full variable domain (rest looked up from reference TRBV28 and TRBJ1-1): DVKVTQSSRYLVKRTGEKVFLECVQDMDHENMFWYRQDPGLGLRLIYFSYDVKMKEKGDIPEGYSVSREKKERFSLILESASTNQTSMYLCASRLQGASEAFFGQGTRLTVV.

This clone appeared a single time. J is TRBJ2-1 and V is TRBV28, with 7 bases identical to TRBD2. V lost 8 bases and J lost 7; bases outside the gene matches: 5. Per germline, CDR1 MDHEN and CDR2 SYDVKM. The CDR3 spans 12 residues. The CDR3 spells CASGMGGNEQFF. In DNA form, the CDR3 reads TGTGCCAGCGGTATGGGGGGGAATGAGCAGTTCTTC.

This clone was seen just once. The chain is built from TRBV7-9 and TRBJ2-1, with D possibly matching TRBD2 (5 bases). Germline CDR1 SEHNR, CDR2 FQNEAQ (reference sequence). V was cut by 5 bases and J by 6 bases, with 14 bases left in between. CDR3 length: 14 amino acids. The CDR3 is CASSKYGVSNEQFF. The CDR3 coding sequence is TGTGCCAGCAGCAAATACGGGGTTAGCAATGAGCAGTTCTTC.

The chain has TRBV19 and TRBJ2-7; a weak D match, TRBD2 (7 bases). Germline lookup yields CDR1 LNHDA and CDR2 SQIVND (reference sequence). This CDR3 spans 15 amino acids. Trimming took off 6 bases at V and 5 bases at J, with 20 bases between the two ends. The CDR3 loop is CASSSIGGASNEQYF. As DNA, the CDR3 is TGTGCCAGTAGCTCAATAGGGGGGGCCTCTAACGAGCAGTACTTC.

CDR3 DNA sequence: TGTGCCAGCAAAAGACAGGCTGGGATGAACACTGAAGCTTTCTTT. This gives the protein CASKRQAGMNTEAFF. V is TRBV19 and J is TRBJ1-1; weak D call: TRBD1 (6 bases). There are 15 residues in the CDR3. Between the trimmed V and J ends, which lost 9 bases and 0 bases, there was a span of 17 bases. Germline V gene data show CDR1 as LNHDA and CDR2 as SQIVND (reference sequence).

The chain recombines TRBV6-5 with TRBJ1-1; weak D call: TRBD1 (5 bases). The V end was cut by 6 bases, the J end by 3 bases, with 14 bases between. Germline values: CDR1 MNHEY, CDR2 SVGAGI. The CDR3 covers 14 residues. The CDR3 nucleotides read TGTGCCAGCAGAATCCAGGGTGGGGACACTGAAGCTTTCTTT. This gives the protein CASRIQGGDTEAFF.

The chain couples TRBV4-3 to TRBJ2-7; D gene ambiguous. The CDR3 consists of 13 residues. Per the germline V gene, CDR1 is LGHNA and CDR2 is YSLEER. V dropped 0 bases and J dropped 4 bases, with 7 bases sitting between them. Here the CDR3 DNA reads TGCGCCAGCAGCCAAGATTTGAGATACGAGCAGTACTTC. This sequence encodes CASSQDLRYEQYF.

This chain connects TRBV5-6 to TRBJ1-2; 8 positions match TRBD1. The CDR3 extends over 16 amino acids. CDR1 and CDR2 from the germline V gene are SGHDT and YYEEEE. V lost 1 base and J lost 7; bases outside the gene matches: 12. The CDR3 reads CASSLSVAGGLSGYTF. As DNA, the CDR3 is TGTGCCAGCAGCTTGAGTGTGGCAGGGGGCTTAAGTGGCTACACCTTC.

V gene TRBV7-9 combines with J gene TRBJ1-5; D gene ambiguous. Per the germline V gene, CDR1 is SEHNR and CDR2 is FQNEAQ (reference sequence). V shed 7 bases and J shed 6 bases, with 10 bases lying between them. The CDR3 runs to 12 residues. The CDR3, as DNA: TGTGCCAGCACCGAGGGTGGTCAGCCCCAGCATTTT. This encodes CASTEGGQPQHF. The full variable domain, completed using reference TRBV7-9 and TRBJ1-5, is DTGVSQNPRHKITKRGQNVTFRCDPISEHNRLYWYRQTLGQGPEFLTYFQNEAQLEKSRLLSDRFSAERPKGSFSTLEIQRTEQGDSAMYLCASTEGGQPQHFGDGTRLSIL.

This clone was seen just once. The J gene is TRBJ2-3, the V gene TRBV7-3; 7 nucleotides agree with TRBD2. Germline CDR1 reads SGHTA; CDR2 reads FQGTGA. V lost 5 bases, J lost 6 bases, and 14 bases stayed unmatched. The CDR3 is made up of 16 amino acids. CDR3 protein: CASSPGSSGPRDTQYF. In DNA, the CDR3 is TGTGCCAGCAGCCCCGGAAGTAGCGGGCCTCGGGATACGCAGTATTTT.

The J gene is TRBJ2-1, the V gene TRBV7-9; a weak D match, TRBD2 (5 bases). Germline V gene sequence: CDR1 SEHNR, CDR2 FQNEAQ (reference sequence). The CDR3 runs 18 residues. Trimming took 5 bases from V and 3 from J, leaving 23 bases between them. CDR3 nucleotide sequence: TGTGCCAGCAGCGGTGGGGTGGGGAGTCCGATCAACTACAATGAGCAGTTCTTC. Translation: CASSGGVGSPINYNEQFF.

This chain links TRBV19 with TRBJ1-1; D unclear. Germline V gene sequence: CDR1 LNHDA, CDR2 SQIVND (reference sequence). V shed 6 bases and J shed 6 bases, with 14 bases lying between them. The CDR3 contains 13 residues. The CDR3 nucleotides are TGTGCCAGTAGCCTCTTCCCGACATCTGAAGCTTTCTTT. Its translation: CASSLFPTSEAFF.

The J gene is TRBJ1-3, the V gene TRBV4-2; D remains ambiguous. CDR1 is LGHNA and CDR2 is YNFKEQ in the germline V gene. The CDR3 totals 15 residues. V was clipped by 1 base and J by 4 bases, with 11 bases between them. The CDR3 reads CASSQASQLGNTIYF. DNA for the CDR3: TGTGCCAGCAGCCAAGCGAGCCAACTAGGAAACACCATATATTTT.

This chain connects TRBV5-1 to TRBJ2-1; the match to TRBD2 covers 8 bases. Germline trimming cut 3 bases from V and 4 bases from J; bases unmatched to any gene: 3. The germline gives CDR1 SGHRS, CDR2 YFSETQ. This CDR3 is 14 amino acids long. CDR3 sequence reads: CASSSGGEYNEQFF. In DNA form, the CDR3 reads TGCGCCAGCAGCTCCGGGGGGGAGTACAATGAGCAGTTCTTC.